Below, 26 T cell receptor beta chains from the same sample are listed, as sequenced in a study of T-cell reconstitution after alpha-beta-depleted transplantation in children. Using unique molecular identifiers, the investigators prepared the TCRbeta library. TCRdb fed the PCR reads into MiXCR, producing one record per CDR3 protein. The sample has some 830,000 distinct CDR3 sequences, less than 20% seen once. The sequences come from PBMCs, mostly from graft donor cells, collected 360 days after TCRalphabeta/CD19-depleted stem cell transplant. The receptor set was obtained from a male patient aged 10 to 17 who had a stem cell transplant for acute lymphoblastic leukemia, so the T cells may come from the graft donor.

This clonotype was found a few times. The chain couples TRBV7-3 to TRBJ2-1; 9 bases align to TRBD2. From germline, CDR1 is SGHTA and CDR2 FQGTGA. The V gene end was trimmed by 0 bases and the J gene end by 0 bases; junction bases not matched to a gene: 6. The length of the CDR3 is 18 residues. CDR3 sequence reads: CASSLTTSGPSSYNEQFF. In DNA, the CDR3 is TGTGCCAGCAGCTTAACAACTAGCGGGCCTAGCTCCTACAATGAGCAGTTCTTC.

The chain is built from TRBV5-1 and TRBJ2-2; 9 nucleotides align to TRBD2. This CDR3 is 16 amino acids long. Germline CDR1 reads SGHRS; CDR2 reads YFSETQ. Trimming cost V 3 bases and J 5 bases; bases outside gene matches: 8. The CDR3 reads CASSYYSTSGTGELFF. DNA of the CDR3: TGCGCCAGCAGCTACTATTCGACTAGCGGTACCGGGGAGCTGTTTTTT.

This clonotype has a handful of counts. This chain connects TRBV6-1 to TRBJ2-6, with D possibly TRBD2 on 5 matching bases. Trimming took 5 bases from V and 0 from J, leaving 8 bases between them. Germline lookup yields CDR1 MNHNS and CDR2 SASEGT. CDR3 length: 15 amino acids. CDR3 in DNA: TGTGCCAGCAGTAAAGGGAGCTCTGGGGCCAACGTCCTGACTTTC. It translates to CASSKGSSGANVLTF.

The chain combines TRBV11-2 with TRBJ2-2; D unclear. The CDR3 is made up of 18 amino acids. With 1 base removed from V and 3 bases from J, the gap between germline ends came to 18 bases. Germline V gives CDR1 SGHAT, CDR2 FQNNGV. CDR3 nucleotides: TGTGCCAGCAGCTTAGGAGGTATAGGGCGGACGGACACCGGGGAGCTGTTTTTT. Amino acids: CASSLGGIGRTDTGELFF.

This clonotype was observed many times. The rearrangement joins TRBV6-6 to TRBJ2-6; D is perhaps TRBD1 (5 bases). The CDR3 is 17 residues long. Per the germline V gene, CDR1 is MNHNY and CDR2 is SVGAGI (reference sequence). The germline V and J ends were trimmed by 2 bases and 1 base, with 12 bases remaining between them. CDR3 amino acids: CASSYISGRSGANVLTF. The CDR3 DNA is TGTGCCAGCAGTTACATCTCAGGGCGATCTGGGGCCAACGTCCTGACTTTC.

The CDR3, as DNA: TGCGCCAGCAGCCCGACTAGCGGGAGAATACGCTCTAATGAGCAGTTCTTC. Translated: CASSPTSGRIRSNEQFF. The gene calls are TRBV5-1 and TRBJ2-1, with 12 bases identical to TRBD2. Germline V CDR1 and CDR2: SGHRS, YFSETQ. CDR3 length: 17 amino acids. The ends lost 4 bases at V and 7 bases at J; junction bases unmatched: 12.

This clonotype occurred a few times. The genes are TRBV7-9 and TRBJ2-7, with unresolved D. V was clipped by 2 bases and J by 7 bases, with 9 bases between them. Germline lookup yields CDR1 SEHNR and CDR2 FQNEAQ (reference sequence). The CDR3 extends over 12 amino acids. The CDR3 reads CASSLTSQEQYF. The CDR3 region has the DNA TGTGCCAGCAGCTTAACGTCCCAGGAGCAGTACTTC.

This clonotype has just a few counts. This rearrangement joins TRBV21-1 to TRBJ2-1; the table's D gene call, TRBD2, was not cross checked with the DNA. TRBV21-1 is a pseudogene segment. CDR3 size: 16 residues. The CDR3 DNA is TGTGCCAGCAGCAAACTAGCGGGAGCGGCGTACAATGAGCAGTTCTTC. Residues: CASSKLAGAAYNEQFF.

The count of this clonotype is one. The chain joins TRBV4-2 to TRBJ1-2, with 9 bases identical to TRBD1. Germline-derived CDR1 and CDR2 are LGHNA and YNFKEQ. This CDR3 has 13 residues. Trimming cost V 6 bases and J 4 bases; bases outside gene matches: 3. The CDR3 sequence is CASRQTGGYGYTF. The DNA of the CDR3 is TGTGCCAGCAGACAGACAGGGGGCTATGGCTACACCTTC.

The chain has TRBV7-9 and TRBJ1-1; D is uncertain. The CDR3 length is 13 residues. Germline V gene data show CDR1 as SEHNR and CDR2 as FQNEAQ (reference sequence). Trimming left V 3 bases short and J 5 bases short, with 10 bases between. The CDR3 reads CASSFVGATEAFF. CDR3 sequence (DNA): TGTGCCAGCAGCTTTGTGGGCGCGACTGAAGCTTTCTTT.

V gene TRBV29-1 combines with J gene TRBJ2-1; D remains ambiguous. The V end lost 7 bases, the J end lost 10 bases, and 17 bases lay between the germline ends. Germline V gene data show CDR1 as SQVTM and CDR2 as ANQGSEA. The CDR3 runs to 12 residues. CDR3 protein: CSALFPSMEQFF. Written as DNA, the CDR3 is TGCAGCGCCCTTTTTCCCTCAATGGAGCAGTTCTTC.

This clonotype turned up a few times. The chain's CDR3 is CASSPGGDNEQFF. The CDR3 coding sequence is TGCGCCAGCAGCCCGGGGGGGGACAATGAGCAGTTCTTC. The chain couples TRBV5-1 to TRBJ2-1; TRBD2 matches 8 bases. The CDR3 is made up of 13 amino acids. The V gene end was trimmed by 4 bases and the J gene end by 5 bases; junction bases not matched to a gene: 2. Germline CDR1 is SGHRS and CDR2 is YFSETQ.

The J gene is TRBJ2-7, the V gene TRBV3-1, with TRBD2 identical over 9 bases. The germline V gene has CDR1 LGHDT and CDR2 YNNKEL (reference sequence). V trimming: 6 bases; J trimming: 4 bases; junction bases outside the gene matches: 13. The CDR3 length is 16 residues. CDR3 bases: TGTGCCAGCAGGGCCTATACCTTAGCGGGAGCTTACGAGCAGTACTTC. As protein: CASRAYTLAGAYEQYF.

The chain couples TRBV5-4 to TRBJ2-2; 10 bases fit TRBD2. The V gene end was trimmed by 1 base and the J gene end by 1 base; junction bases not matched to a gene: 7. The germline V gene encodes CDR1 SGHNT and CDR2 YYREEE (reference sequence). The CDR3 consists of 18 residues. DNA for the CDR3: TGTGCCAGCAGCTTGCTGGGGCTAGCGGGAGTGAACACCGGGGAGCTGTTTTTT. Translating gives CASSLLGLAGVNTGELFF.

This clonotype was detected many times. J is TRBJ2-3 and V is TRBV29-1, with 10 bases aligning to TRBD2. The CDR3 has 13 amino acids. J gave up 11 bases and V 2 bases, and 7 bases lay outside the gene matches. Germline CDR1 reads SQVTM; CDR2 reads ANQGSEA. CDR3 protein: CSVEPQREGLQYF. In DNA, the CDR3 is TGCAGCGTTGAACCCCAGCGGGAGGGATTGCAGTATTTT.

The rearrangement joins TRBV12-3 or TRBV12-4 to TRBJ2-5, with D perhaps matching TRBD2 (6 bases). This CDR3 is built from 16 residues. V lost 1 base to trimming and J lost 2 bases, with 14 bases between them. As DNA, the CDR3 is TGTGCCAGCAGTTTAGATTGGCGGGGTGTGCAAGAGACCCAGTACTTC. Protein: CASSLDWRGVQETQYF.

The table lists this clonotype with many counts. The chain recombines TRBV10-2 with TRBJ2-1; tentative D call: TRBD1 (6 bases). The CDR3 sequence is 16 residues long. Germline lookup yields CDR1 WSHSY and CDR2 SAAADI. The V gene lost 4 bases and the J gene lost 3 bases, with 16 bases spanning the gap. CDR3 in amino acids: CASSAVRTDFYNEQFF. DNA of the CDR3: TGCGCCAGCAGTGCTGTCCGGACAGACTTCTACAATGAGCAGTTCTTC.

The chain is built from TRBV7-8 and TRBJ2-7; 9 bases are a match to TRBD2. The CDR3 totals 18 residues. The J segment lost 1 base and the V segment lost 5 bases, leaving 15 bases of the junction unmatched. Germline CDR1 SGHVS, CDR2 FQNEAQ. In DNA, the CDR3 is TGTGCCAGCAGCCGAAACCTTTATCTAGCGGGATATTCCTACGAGCAGTACTTC. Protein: CASSRNLYLAGYSYEQYF.

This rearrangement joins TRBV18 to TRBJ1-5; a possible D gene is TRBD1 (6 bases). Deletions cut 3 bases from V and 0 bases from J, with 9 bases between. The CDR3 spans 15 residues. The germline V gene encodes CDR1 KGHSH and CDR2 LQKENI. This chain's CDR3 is CASSPGAYSNQPQHF. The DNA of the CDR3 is TGTGCCAGCTCACCGGGGGCTTATAGCAATCAGCCCCAGCATTTT.

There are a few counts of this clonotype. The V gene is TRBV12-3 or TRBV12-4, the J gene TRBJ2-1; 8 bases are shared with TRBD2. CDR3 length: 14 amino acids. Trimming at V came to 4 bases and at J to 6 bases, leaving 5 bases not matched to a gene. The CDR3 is CASSSLAGLNEQFF. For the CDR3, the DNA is TGTGCCAGCAGTTCCCTAGCGGGCCTCAATGAGCAGTTCTTC.

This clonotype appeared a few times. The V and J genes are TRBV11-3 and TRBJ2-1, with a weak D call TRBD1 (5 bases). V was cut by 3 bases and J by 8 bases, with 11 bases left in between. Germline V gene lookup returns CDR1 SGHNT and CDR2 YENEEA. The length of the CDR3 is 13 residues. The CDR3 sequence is CASSFGANHEQFF. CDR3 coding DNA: TGTGCCAGCAGCTTTGGGGCCAACCATGAGCAGTTCTTC.

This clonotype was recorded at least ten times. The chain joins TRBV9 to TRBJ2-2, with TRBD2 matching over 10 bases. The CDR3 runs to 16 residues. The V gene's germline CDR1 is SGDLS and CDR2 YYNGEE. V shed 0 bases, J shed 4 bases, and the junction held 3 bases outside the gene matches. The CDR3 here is CASSVVVAGGTGELFF. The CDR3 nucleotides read TGTGCCAGCAGCGTAGTTGTAGCGGGAGGCACCGGGGAGCTGTTTTTT. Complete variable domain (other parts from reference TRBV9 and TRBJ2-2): DSGVTQTPKHLITATGQRVTLRCSPRSGDLSVYWYQQSLDQGLQFLIQYYNGEERAKGNILERFSAQQFPDLHSELNLSSLELGDSALYFCASSVVVAGGTGELFFGEGSRLTVL.

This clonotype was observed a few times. CDR3 sequence: CAISEEAGGVYEQYF. The DNA of the CDR3 is TGTGCCATCAGTGAGGAAGCGGGAGGGGTCTACGAGCAGTACTTC. V gene TRBV10-3 combines with J gene TRBJ2-7; TRBD2 matches at 10 bases. The CDR3 is made up of 15 amino acids. Unmatched junction bases numbered 4, after V lost 2 bases and J lost 3 bases. Germline loops: CDR1 ENHRY, CDR2 SYGVKD.

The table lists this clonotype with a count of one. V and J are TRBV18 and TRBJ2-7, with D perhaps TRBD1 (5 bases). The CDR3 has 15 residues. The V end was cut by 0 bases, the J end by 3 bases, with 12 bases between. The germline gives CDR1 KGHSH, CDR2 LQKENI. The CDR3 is CASSPPRQPYYEQYF. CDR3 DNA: TGTGCCAGCTCACCACCAAGACAGCCCTACTACGAGCAGTACTTC.

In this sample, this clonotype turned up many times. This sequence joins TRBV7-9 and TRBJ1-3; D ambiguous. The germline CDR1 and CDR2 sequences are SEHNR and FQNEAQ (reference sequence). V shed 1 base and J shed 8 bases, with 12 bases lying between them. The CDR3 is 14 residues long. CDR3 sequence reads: CASSLGPASDTIYF. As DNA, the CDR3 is TGTGCCAGCAGCTTAGGTCCAGCGTCCGACACCATATATTTT.

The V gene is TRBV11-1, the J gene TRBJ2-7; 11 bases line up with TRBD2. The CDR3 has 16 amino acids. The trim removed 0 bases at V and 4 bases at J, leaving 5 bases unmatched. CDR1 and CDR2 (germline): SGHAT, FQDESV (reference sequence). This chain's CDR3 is CASSLAPGLAAYEQYF. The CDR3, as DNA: TGTGCCAGCAGCTTAGCCCCGGGACTAGCGGCTTACGAGCAGTACTTC.